This TCR beta chain was sequenced for a study of blood T cell repertoires in COVID-19. Overall study: COVID-19 samples from acute and convalescent phases originated in the United States, Italy and Spain. Sample material is recorded as cDNA or gDNA derived from T cells, B-cell-depleted T cells, or PBMCs.

In the original processing: Amplification of reference gene primers was used by the study to estimate nucleated cell counts. The method was immunoSEQ multiplex PCR; TCRdb's version includes in-frame clones alone and lacks a portion of them. The V and J calls and the clone size are those of that table, but D and trimming were determined from the DNA. The sample has 90,000 to 150,000 clones, around nine tenths seen once. The CDR3 sequence is 14 residues long. V dropped 0 bases and J dropped 4 bases, with 10 bases sitting between them. Germline V gene sequence: CDR1 SGHRS, CDR2 YFSETQ. The chain links TRBV5-1 to TRBJ2-5, with D maybe TRBD2 (5 bases). Sequenced material: peripheral blood. The receptor was isolated from a woman between 45 and 60 years old with acute or convalescent COVID-19. The CDR3: CASSLAGLRETQYF. The CDR3 region has the DNA TGCGCCAGCAGCTTGGCGGGGTTGAGAGAGACCCAGTACTTC.